The 12 T cell receptor beta chains listed next were all sequenced from one sample in a study of blood T cell repertoires in COVID-19 (dated by TCRdb to 2020 to 2021). The protocol used for the library was the immunoSEQ multiplex PCR assay. Here the immuneACCESS table is served through TCRdb, limited to in-frame sequences with V and J called. Missing clones are a known gap in these copies; in checked studies unresolved V genes cover under half, and the rest lacks a known reason. Across this sample there are approximately 230,000 clones, with less than 90% seen only once. Jointly, the top ten make up about 20% of the sample. Source material: peripheral blood. All receptors come from a young man with active or convalescent COVID-19.

In its sample, this clone was seen a few times. The J gene is TRBJ1-5, the V gene TRBV19, with D possibly matching TRBD1 (5 bases). CDR1 is LNHDA and CDR2 is SQIVND in the germline V gene (reference sequence). V dropped 4 bases and J dropped 6 bases, with 16 bases sitting between them. The CDR3 spans 15 residues. CDR3 in amino acids: CASSTGTRGGQPQHF. In nucleotides, the CDR3 is TGTGCCAGTAGTACAGGGACGCGGGGAGGTCAGCCCCAGCATTTT.

The sample holds one count of this clone. The CDR3 DNA reads TGTGCCAGCAGTAGTAGGGGGCGTCAGACTTTCTTT. This translates into CASSSRGRQTFF. The V call is TRBV14, the J call TRBJ1-1; 7 bases match TRBD1. Germline CDR1 and CDR2: SGHDN and FVKESK. The CDR3 sequence is 12 residues long. V lost 6 bases to trimming and J lost 12 bases; unmatched junction nucleotides: 10.

The chain joins TRBV15 to TRBJ1-1; 7 bases match TRBD1. This CDR3 has 14 residues. Losses at the gene ends were 5 bases for V and 5 bases for J; bases not matched to a gene: 8. Germline V CDR1 and CDR2: LNHNV, YYDKDF (reference sequence). The CDR3 region is CATSDSGGWTEAFF. In DNA, the CDR3 is TGTGCCACCAGCGACTCAGGGGGATGGACTGAAGCTTTCTTT.

The chain is built from TRBV3-1 (or the pseudogene TRBV3-2) and TRBJ2-7; the match to TRBD1 covers 7 bases. V lost 2 bases to trimming and J lost 3 bases; unmatched junction nucleotides: 7. The CDR3 is made up of 15 amino acids. Germline CDR1 is LGHDT and CDR2 is YNNKEL (reference sequence). The CDR3 coding sequence is TGTGCCAGCAGCCAACGTAGGACAGGAGGCTACGAGCAGTACTTC. Its translation: CASSQRRTGGYEQYF.

This chain links TRBV10-2 with TRBJ1-6; 8 bases fit TRBD1. Germline CDR1 is WSHSY and CDR2 is SAAADI. The junction had 6 bases not matched to a gene; V was cut back by 8 bases and J by 3 bases. The CDR3 extends over 15 amino acids. CDR3 bases: TGCGCCAGCTGGGGACAGGCGGACTATAATTCACCCCTCCACTTT. It translates to CASWGQADYNSPLHF.

For the CDR3, the DNA is TGTGCCAGCAGCGTGGAGGGGAGCAGTTCACCCCTCCACTTT. Translation: CASSVEGSSSPLHF. The chain recombines TRBV9 with TRBJ1-6; D perhaps matches TRBD1 (5 bases). The CDR3 contains 14 residues. V was clipped by 2 bases and J by 9 bases, with 12 bases between them. Germline V gene lookup returns CDR1 SGDLS and CDR2 YYNGEE.

The chain is built from TRBV7-8 and TRBJ2-1; D perhaps matches TRBD2 (5 bases). CDR1 SGHVS and CDR2 FQNEAQ come from the germline V gene. V lost 5 bases, J lost 7 bases, and 6 bases lay in between. The CDR3 is 11 residues long. The CDR3: CASSTGNEQFF. CDR3 sequence (DNA): TGTGCCAGCAGCACGGGGAATGAGCAGTTCTTC.

V and J are TRBV7-9 and TRBJ1-5; the match to TRBD1 covers 8 bases. The CDR3 has 13 amino acids. Trimming cost V 5 bases and J 5 bases; bases outside gene matches: 2. Looked up from germline, CDR1 is SEHNR and CDR2 is FQNEAQ (reference sequence). Written as DNA, the CDR3 is TGTGCCAGCAGCCAGGGGGCAGATCAGCCCCAGCATTTT. Amino acids: CASSQGADQPQHF.

The J gene is TRBJ2-7, the V gene TRBV19, with a tentative D call TRBD2 (6 bases). V lost 5 bases and J lost 3, with 14 bases in between. The CDR3 length is 14 residues. CDR1 and CDR2 (germline): LNHDA, SQIVND (reference sequence). CDR3 coding DNA: TGTGCCAGTAGTCCTAGTGACGGGGGCTACGAGCAGTACTTC. Translation gives CASSPSDGGYEQYF.

The chain has TRBV28 and TRBJ1-4; TRBD1 matches 7 bases. Germline V gene data show CDR1 as MDHEN and CDR2 as SYDVKM. The CDR3 has 16 residues. V gave up 4 bases and J gave up 8 bases; unmatched junction bases: 13. The CDR3 nucleotides read TGTGCCAGCAGTTCCACTAGAGCCTGGGACAGCGAAAAACTGTTTTTT. Translated, it gives CASSSTRAWDSEKLFF.

The CDR3: CASMGRTDTQYF. The CDR3 DNA follows: TGTGCCAGCATGGGGAGGACAGATACGCAGTATTTT. This chain connects TRBV6-8 to TRBJ2-3, with D perhaps TRBD2 (6 bases). Trimming removed 7 bases at V and 3 bases at J, with 8 bases between. Germline values: CDR1 MNHGY, CDR2 SAAAGT. The CDR3 extends over 12 amino acids.

This chain links TRBV6-5 with TRBJ1-4; maybe TRBD1 (6 bases). The CDR3 is 14 amino acids. V dropped 6 bases and J dropped 4 bases, with 12 bases sitting between them. Germline CDR1 is MNHEY and CDR2 is SVGAGI. The CDR3 nucleotides are TGTGCCAGCAGCTTGGACAGACTTAATGAAAAACTGTTTTTT. Its protein is CASSLDRLNEKLFF.